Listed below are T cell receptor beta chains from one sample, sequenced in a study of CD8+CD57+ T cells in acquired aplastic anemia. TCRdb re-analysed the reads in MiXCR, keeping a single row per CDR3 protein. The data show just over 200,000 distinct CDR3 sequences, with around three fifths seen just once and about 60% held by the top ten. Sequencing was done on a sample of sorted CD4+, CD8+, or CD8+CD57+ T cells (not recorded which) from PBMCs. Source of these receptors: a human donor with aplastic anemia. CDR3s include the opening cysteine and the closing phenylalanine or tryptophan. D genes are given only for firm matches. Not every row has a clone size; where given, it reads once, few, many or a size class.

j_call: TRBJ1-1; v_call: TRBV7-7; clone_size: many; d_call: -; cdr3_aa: CASSDGTGKAFF; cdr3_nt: TGTGCCAGCAGCGACGGGACGGGTAAAGCTTTCTTT
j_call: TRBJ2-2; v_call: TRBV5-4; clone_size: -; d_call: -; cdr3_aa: CASSPIANTGELFF; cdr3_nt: TGTGCCAGCAGCCCGATCGCGAACACCGGGGAGCTGTTTTTT
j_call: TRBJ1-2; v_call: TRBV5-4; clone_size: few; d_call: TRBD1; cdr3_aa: CASSWDREVGYTF; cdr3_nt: TGTGCCAGCAGTTGGGACAGGGAAGTTGGCTACACCTTC
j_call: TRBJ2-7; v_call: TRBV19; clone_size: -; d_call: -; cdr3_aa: CASSIDGTLYEQYF; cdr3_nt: TGTGCCAGTAGTATAGATGGGACTCTCTACGAGCAGTACTTC
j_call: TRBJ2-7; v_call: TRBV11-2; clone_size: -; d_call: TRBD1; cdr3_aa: CASSPRDRAYEQYF; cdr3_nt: TGTGCCAGCAGCCCTAGGGACAGAGCCTACGAGCAGTACTTC
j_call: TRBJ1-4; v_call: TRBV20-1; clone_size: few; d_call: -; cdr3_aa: CSAYRNEKLFF; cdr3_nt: TGCAGTGCGTACAGGAACGAAAAACTGTTTTTT
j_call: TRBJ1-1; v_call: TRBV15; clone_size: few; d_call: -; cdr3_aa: CATSREGGVNTEAFF; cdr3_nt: TGTGCCACCAGCAGAGAGGGGGGAGTTAACACTGAAGCTTTCTTT
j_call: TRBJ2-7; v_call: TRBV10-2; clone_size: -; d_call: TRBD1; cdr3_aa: CASRPDRTGGYERYF; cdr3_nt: TGCGCCAGCAGACCGGACCGGACAGGGGGCTACGAGCGGTACTTC
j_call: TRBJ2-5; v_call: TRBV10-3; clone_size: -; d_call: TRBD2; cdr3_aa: CATMDGSGNLETQYF; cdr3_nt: TGTGCCACGATGGATGGTAGCGGGAACCTAGAGACCCAGTACTTC
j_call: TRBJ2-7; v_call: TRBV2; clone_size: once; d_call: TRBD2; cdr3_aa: CASSAGLAGFYEQYF; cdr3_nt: TGTGCCAGCAGCGCGGGACTAGCGGGGTTCTACGAGCAGTACTTC
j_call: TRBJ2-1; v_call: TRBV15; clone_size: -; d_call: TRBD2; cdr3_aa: CATSDSGSTDEQFF; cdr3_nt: TGTGCCACCAGCGACAGCGGGAGTACAGATGAGCAGTTCTTC
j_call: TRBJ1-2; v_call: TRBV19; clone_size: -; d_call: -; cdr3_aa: CASSDTALYTF; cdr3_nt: TGTGCCAGTAGTGATACTGCCCTCTACACCTTC
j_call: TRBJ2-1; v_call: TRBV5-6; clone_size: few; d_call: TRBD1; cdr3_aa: CASSPTGYYNEQFF; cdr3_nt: TGTGCCAGCAGCCCGACAGGGTATTACAATGAGCAGTTCTTC
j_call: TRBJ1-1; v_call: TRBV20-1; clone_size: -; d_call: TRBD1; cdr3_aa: CSADRDSTGTEAFF; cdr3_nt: TGCAGTGCCGACAGGGACTCTACGGGCACTGAAGCTTTCTTT
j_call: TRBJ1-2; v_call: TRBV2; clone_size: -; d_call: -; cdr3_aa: CASSESAGPYGYTF; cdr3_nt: TGTGCCAGCAGTGAATCGGCAGGCCCATATGGCTACACCTTC
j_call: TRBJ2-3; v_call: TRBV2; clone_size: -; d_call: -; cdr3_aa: CASSEKLSTDTQYF; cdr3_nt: TGTGCCAGCAGTGAAAAGCTGAGCACAGATACGCAGTATTTT
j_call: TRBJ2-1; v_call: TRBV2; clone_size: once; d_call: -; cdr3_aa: CASRLERSYNEQFF; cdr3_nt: TGTGCCAGCAGGCTTGAGCGGTCCTACAATGAGCAGTTCTTC
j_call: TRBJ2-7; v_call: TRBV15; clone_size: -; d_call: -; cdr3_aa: CATSRDSSYEQYF; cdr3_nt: TGTGCCACCAGCAGAGATTCCTCCTACGAGCAGTACTTC
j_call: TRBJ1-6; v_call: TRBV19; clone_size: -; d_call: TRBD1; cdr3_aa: CASSILTGGGNSPLHF; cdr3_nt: TGTGCCAGTAGTATCCTGACAGGGGGCGGGAATTCACCCCTCCACTTT
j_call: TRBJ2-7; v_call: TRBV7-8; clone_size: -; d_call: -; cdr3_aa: CASGRGGVRSYEQYF; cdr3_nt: TGTGCCAGCGGCCGGGGTGGGGTGCGCTCCTACGAGCAGTACTTC
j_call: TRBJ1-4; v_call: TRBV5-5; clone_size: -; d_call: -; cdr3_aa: CASSLDGAREKLFF; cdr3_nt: TGCGCCAGCAGCTTGGATGGGGCTCGGGAAAAACTGTTTTTT
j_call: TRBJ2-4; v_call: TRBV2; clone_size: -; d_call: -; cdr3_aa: CASSEPWLAKNIQYF; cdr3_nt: TGTGCCAGCAGTGAACCTTGGTTAGCCAAAAACATTCAGTACTTC
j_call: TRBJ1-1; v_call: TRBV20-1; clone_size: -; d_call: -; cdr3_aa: CSARELNTEAFF; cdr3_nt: TGCAGTGCCAGGGAATTGAACACTGAAGCTTTCTTT
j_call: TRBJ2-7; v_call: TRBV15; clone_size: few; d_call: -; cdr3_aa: CATSREGSLYEQYF; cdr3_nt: TGTGCCACCAGCAGAGAAGGCTCCCTCTACGAGCAGTACTTC
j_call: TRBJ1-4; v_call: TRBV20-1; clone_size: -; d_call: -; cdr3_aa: CSARVWSDLATNEKLFF; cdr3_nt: TGCAGTGCTAGAGTATGGTCAGACCTAGCAACTAATGAAAAACTGTTTTTT
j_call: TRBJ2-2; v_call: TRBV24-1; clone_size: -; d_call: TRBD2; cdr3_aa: CATSVTSGGLLTGELFF; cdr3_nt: TGTGCCACCAGTGTGACTAGCGGGGGACTCCTCACCGGGGAGCTGTTTTTT
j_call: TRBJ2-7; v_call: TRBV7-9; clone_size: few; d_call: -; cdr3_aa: CASSLDRVAYEQYF; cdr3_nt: TGTGCCAGCAGCTTAGACAGGGTTGCCTACGAGCAGTACTTC
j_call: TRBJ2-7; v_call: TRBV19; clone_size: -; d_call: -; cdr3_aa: CASSTLAALYEQYF; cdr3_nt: TGTGCCAGTAGTACGTTAGCGGCACTTTACGAGCAGTACTTC
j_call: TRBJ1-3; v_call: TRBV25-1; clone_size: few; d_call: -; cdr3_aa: CASSETNTIYF; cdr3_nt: TGTGCCAGCAGTGAGACAAACACCATATATTTT
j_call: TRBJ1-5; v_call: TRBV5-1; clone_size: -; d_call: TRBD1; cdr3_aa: CASSSGQPNQPQHF; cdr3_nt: TGCGCCAGCAGTTCGGGACAGCCTAATCAGCCCCAGCATTTT
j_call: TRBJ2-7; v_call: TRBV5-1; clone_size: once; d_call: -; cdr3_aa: CASSLEQTNYEQYF; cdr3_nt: TGCGCCAGCAGCTTGGAGCAGACAAACTACGAGCAGTACTTC
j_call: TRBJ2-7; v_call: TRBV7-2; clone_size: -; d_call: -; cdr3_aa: CASSLVVGDSSYEQYF; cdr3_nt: TGTGCCAGCAGCTTAGTAGTCGGTGATAGCTCCTACGAGCAGTACTTC
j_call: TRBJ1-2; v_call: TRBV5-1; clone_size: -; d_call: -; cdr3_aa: CASSDPGSNYGYTF; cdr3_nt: TGCGCCAGCAGCGATCCAGGGTCTAACTATGGCTACACCTTC
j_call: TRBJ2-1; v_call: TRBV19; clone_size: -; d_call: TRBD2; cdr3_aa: CASSVQGGYVNEQFF; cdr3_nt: TGTGCCAGTAGTGTTCAGGGAGGGTACGTCAATGAGCAGTTCTTC
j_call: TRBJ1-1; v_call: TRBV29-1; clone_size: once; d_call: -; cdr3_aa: CSVERQGVAEAFF; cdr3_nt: TGCAGCGTTGAAAGGCAGGGTGTCGCTGAAGCTTTCTTT
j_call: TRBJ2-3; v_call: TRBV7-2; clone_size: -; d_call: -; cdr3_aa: CSSSLAGKSTDTQYF; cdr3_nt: TGTTCCAGCAGCTTAGCAGGGAAGAGCACAGATACGCAGTATTTT